These 6 T cell receptor beta chains were all obtained from the same sample, sequenced in a study of shared clonotypes between healthy human individuals. Some clones are missing from TCRdb's copy, which holds only in-frame ones; the method was immunoSEQ multiplex PCR. Here the sample spans 950,000 to 1,100,000 clones, approximately 72% being singletons. The sample comprised memory CD4+ T cells sorted from blood. The subset here: CD45RA-negative fraction. The receptors here all came from a man between 18 and 29 years old in good health.

V gene TRBV6-1 combines with J gene TRBJ1-2; D unresolved. With 7 bases removed from V and 5 bases from J, the gap between germline ends came to 14 bases. Germline values: CDR1 MNHNS, CDR2 SASEGT. The CDR3 is 13 residues long. The CDR3 reads CASTERSGYGYTF. CDR3 bases: TGTGCCAGCACTGAGAGATCGGGGTATGGCTACACCTTC.

This clone was counted once. The DNA for the CDR3 is TGTGCCAGCAGCCCAAGTAGGGCAGCTGAAAAACTGTTTTTT. Translation gives CASSPSRAAEKLFF. The V gene is TRBV9, the J gene TRBJ1-4, with unresolved D. CDR1 and CDR2 from the germline V gene are SGDLS and YYNGEE. This CDR3 contains 14 residues. V lost 4 bases, J lost 7 bases, and 14 bases lay in between. Variable domain in full (rest from reference TRBV9 and TRBJ1-4): DSGVTQTPKHLITATGQRVTLRCSPRSGDLSVYWYQQSLDQGLQFLIQYYNGEERAKGNILERFSAQQFPDLHSELNLSSLELGDSALYFCASSPSRAAEKLFFGSGTQLSVL.

This clone appeared once. V usage is TRBV18 and J usage is TRBJ1-1, with TRBD1 matching over 7 bases. The CDR3 has 14 amino acids. Germline loops: CDR1 KGHSH, CDR2 LQKENI. V was clipped by 4 bases and J by 3 bases; unmatched bases: 5. The CDR3 bases are TGTGCCAGCTCACTAACAGGGGACCACACTGAAGCTTTCTTT. Protein product: CASSLTGDHTEAFF.

J is TRBJ1-1 and V is TRBV30; 10 nucleotides match TRBD1. V shed 1 base and J 5 bases; nucleotides not matched to a gene: 4. This CDR3 contains 14 residues. The germline V gene has CDR1 GTSNPN and CDR2 SVGIG (reference sequence). The CDR3 protein is CAWSGTGGFTEAFF. Here the CDR3 DNA reads TGTGCCTGGAGTGGGACAGGGGGATTTACTGAAGCTTTCTTT.

The chain has TRBV9 and TRBJ1-1; unclear D gene. The germline CDR1 and CDR2 sequences are SGDLS and YYNGEE. The V gene lost 0 bases and the J gene lost 11 bases, with 14 bases spanning the gap. The CDR3 runs 13 residues. Written as DNA, the CDR3 is TGTGCCAGCAGCGTAGACCAGACCTCTCTGGCTTTCTTT. Translation: CASSVDQTSLAFF.

This rearrangement joins TRBV27 to TRBJ2-3; D uncertain. Germline values: CDR1 MNHEY, CDR2 SMNVEV (reference sequence). This CDR3 region has 17 residues. V dropped 1 base and J dropped 6 bases, with 20 bases sitting between them. In nucleotides, the CDR3 is TGTGCCAGCAGTTTATTTCCTCGACTCGATCACCGCGATACGCAGTATTTT. Translating gives CASSLFPRLDHRDTQYF.